The text below deals with one TCR beta chain. The antigen is unknown. The sample comes from a study of T cell responses to AZD1222 COVID-19 vaccine. Study-level findings and limits: Spike-specific TCR depth and breadth grew after two AZD1222 doses. CD4 TCRs associated with vaccination spanned spike, dominating at 160-218 and 743-854.

Generated by immunoSEQ multiplex PCR, the TCRdb table keeps only in-frame clones and is missing some. The sample yields about 140,000 clones, around nine tenths seen once. The CDR3 totals 15 residues. In germline, CDR1 is SQVTM, CDR2 ANQGSEA. Trimming removed 6 bases from V and 0 bases from J; junction bases left unmatched: 7. The receptor's source is an adult in good health. This chain joins TRBV29-1 and TRBJ1-3; 8 positions match TRBD1. Specimen: peripheral blood, collected on day 0 of AZD1222 vaccination. CDR3 nucleotide sequence: TGCAGCGTAGACGGACAGGGAAGCTCTGGAAACACCATATATTTT. Its protein product is CSVDGQGSSGNTIYF.